These 23 T cell receptor beta chains originate from one sample sequenced in a study of shared clonotypes between healthy human individuals. TCRdb's table, derived via immunoSEQ multiplex PCR, lists solely in-frame clones and lacks some. The repertoire consists of fewer than 800,000 clones, with about 91% occurring once and the leading ten covering 24%. CD8 cells classed as naive were CD45RO-negative and positively selected for CCR7, excluding terminally differentiated effector memory CD45RA+ cells. The sample consisted of naive CD8+ T cells sorted from blood. These receptor sequences come from a man younger than 45 in good health.

This CDR3 reads CASSGGQWVQPQHF. CDR3 sequence (DNA): TGTGCCAGCAGTGGGGGACAGTGGGTCCAGCCCCAGCATTTT. This chain links TRBV6-1 with TRBJ1-5; 7 positions match TRBD1. J gave up 7 bases and V 4 bases, and 7 bases lay outside the gene matches. Germline V gene data show CDR1 as MNHNS and CDR2 as SASEGT. The CDR3 is made up of 14 amino acids.

The sample holds one count of this clone. V gene TRBV6-5 combines with J gene TRBJ2-5; D gene ambiguous. With 5 bases removed from V and 4 bases from J, the gap between germline ends came to 5 bases. This CDR3 region has 11 residues. Germline V gene lookup returns CDR1 MNHEY and CDR2 SVGAGI. CDR3 loop: CASSIGETQYF. The CDR3 region has the DNA TGTGCCAGCAGTATCGGAGAGACCCAGTACTTC.

V and J are TRBV27 and TRBJ1-5, with TRBD1 identical over 11 bases. CDR1 is MNHEY and CDR2 is SMNVEV in the germline V gene (reference sequence). The CDR3 sequence is 15 residues long. Trimming removed 8 bases from V and 6 bases from J; junction bases left unmatched: 9. The CDR3 here is CASGQGAHISQPQHF. Here the CDR3 DNA reads TGTGCCAGCGGACAGGGGGCGCATATCAGTCAGCCCCAGCATTTT.

The genes are TRBV5-6 and TRBJ2-5; tentative D call: TRBD1 (5 bases). The DNA end is a closer match to TRBJ2-7, so the J assignment may be wrong. Germline-derived CDR1 and CDR2 are SGHDT and YYEEEE. The CDR3 length is 14 residues. The CDR3 region has the DNA TGTGCCAGCAGCTTGGGGGCGGACACCTACGAGCAGTACTTC. This sequence encodes CASSLGADTYEQYF.

V gene TRBV7-9 combines with J gene TRBJ2-1; D not certain. Germline V gene sequence: CDR1 SEHNR, CDR2 FQNEAQ (reference sequence). Trimming took off 5 bases at V and 7 bases at J, with 9 bases between the two ends. The CDR3 loop spans 12 amino acids. The CDR3 DNA follows: TGTGCCAGCAGCCCTGTTCGGAATGAGCAGTTCTTC. This codes for CASSPVRNEQFF.

The chain employs TRBV9 and TRBJ2-1; the D is unclear. The CDR3 contains 14 residues. The germline V and J ends were trimmed by 5 bases and 7 bases, with 16 bases remaining between them. CDR1 and CDR2 from the germline V gene are SGDLS and YYNGEE. The CDR3 loop is CASRPDVGRNEQFF. CDR3 in DNA: TGTGCCAGCAGACCGGATGTCGGGCGGAATGAGCAGTTCTTC. The whole variable domain, remainder taken from reference TRBV9 and TRBJ2-1, is DSGVTQTPKHLITATGQRVTLRCSPRSGDLSVYWYQQSLDQGLQFLIQYYNGEERAKGNILERFSAQQFPDLHSELNLSSLELGDSALYFCASRPDVGRNEQFFGPGTRLTVL.

This clone has only one observation. The chain combines TRBV4-3 with TRBJ1-2; D is unclear. V was cut by 2 bases and J by 8 bases, with 21 bases left in between. The CDR3 runs 16 residues. CDR1 is LGHNA and CDR2 is YSLEER in the germline V gene. In DNA, the CDR3 is TGCGCCAGCAGCCAAAGGTACGGCGGAGGGTCTGGCGGCTACACCTTC. It specifies CASSQRYGGGSGGYTF.

This clone has only one observation. The rearrangement uses TRBV4-1 and TRBJ2-1, with 8 nucleotides matching TRBD2. This CDR3 is built from 15 residues. V lost 1 base, J lost 7 bases, and 6 bases stayed unmatched. In germline, CDR1 is MGHRA, CDR2 YSYEKL. The CDR3 sequence: CASSQASGSINEQFF. The DNA for the CDR3 is TGCGCCAGCAGCCAAGCCAGCGGGAGTATTAATGAGCAGTTCTTC.

V usage is TRBV7-9 and J usage is TRBJ2-5, with 12 bases lining up with TRBD2. V shed 4 bases, J shed 1 base, and the junction held 7 bases outside the gene matches. The germline CDR1 and CDR2 sequences are SEHNR and FQNEAQ (reference sequence). The CDR3 has 17 amino acids. The DNA for the CDR3 is TGTGCCAGCAGCTGGAGACTAGCGGGAGATCCCCAAGAGACCCAGTACTTC. It is translated as CASSWRLAGDPQETQYF.

The CDR3 is CASRMGQGAGTEAFF. CDR3 sequence (DNA): TGTGCCAGCAGGATGGGGCAGGGGGCAGGAACTGAAGCTTTCTTT. The genes are TRBV6-5 and TRBJ1-1; 8 bases fit TRBD1. J gave up 5 bases and V 6 bases, and 11 bases lay outside the gene matches. The CDR3 sequence is 15 residues long. CDR1 and CDR2 (germline): MNHEY, SVGAGI.

The chain carries TRBV7-9 and TRBJ2-1, with D possibly matching TRBD2 (5 bases). V was clipped by 3 bases and J by 6 bases, with 12 bases between them. This CDR3 is built from 14 residues. Germline CDR1 reads SEHNR; CDR2 reads FQNEAQ (reference sequence). The CDR3 DNA is TGTGCCAGCAGCTTGAGTGGGAGTCCCAATGAGCAGTTCTTC. This translates into CASSLSGSPNEQFF.

The chain links TRBV30 to TRBJ2-4; D gene ambiguous. Germline V gene sequence: CDR1 GTSNPN, CDR2 SVGIG (reference sequence). The CDR3 extends over 17 amino acids. V shed 4 bases and J shed 3 bases, with 22 bases lying between them. CDR3 nucleotide sequence: TGTGCCTGGACCCCCGTCTTAAGCCTACGAAGCAAAAACATTCAGTACTTC. It codes for CAWTPVLSLRSKNIQYF.

The chain has TRBV19 and TRBJ2-7; D may be TRBD1 (6 bases). V lost 5 bases, J lost 7 bases, and 21 bases lay in between. Looked up from germline, CDR1 is LNHDA and CDR2 is SQIVND (reference sequence). This CDR3 is 15 amino acids long. The CDR3 sequence: CASSLQAGAALEQYF. In DNA, the CDR3 is TGTGCCAGTAGTCTCCAGGCAGGGGCCGCCCTGGAGCAGTACTTC.

This rearrangement joins TRBV5-6 to TRBJ2-2; TRBD2 is a possible D gene (6 bases). V was clipped by 1 base and J by 6 bases, with 10 bases between them. CDR1 and CDR2 (germline): SGHDT, YYEEEE. The CDR3 has 14 residues. The CDR3 here is CASSLSAGPGELFF. The DNA of the CDR3 is TGTGCCAGCAGCTTGTCCGCGGGACCCGGGGAGCTGTTTTTT. Filled out from reference TRBV5-6 and TRBJ2-2, the complete variable domain reads DAGVTQSPTHLIKTRGQQVTLRCSPKSGHDTVSWYQQALGQGPQFIFQYYEEEERQRGNFPDRFSGHQFPNYSSELNVNALLLGDSALYLCASSLSAGPGELFFGEGSRLTVL.

This chain joins TRBV19 and TRBJ2-7; 7 nucleotides agree with TRBD1. This CDR3 comprises 14 residues. Germline-derived CDR1 and CDR2 are LNHDA and SQIVND (reference sequence). The junction had 6 bases not matched to a gene; V was cut back by 5 bases and J by 2 bases. CDR3: CASSVGDSPYEQYF. The CDR3 DNA reads TGTGCCAGTAGTGTGGGGGACAGCCCCTACGAGCAGTACTTC.

This chain uses TRBV28 with TRBJ2-2; 7 nucleotides match TRBD2. The CDR3 length is 14 residues. The germline V gene has CDR1 MDHEN and CDR2 SYDVKM. V was pared by 6 bases and J by 0 bases, with 1 base of the junction left unmatched. In DNA, the CDR3 is TGTGCCAGCAGCGGACTAGCGAACACCGGGGAGCTGTTTTTT. This encodes CASSGLANTGELFF.

V usage is TRBV2 and J usage is TRBJ2-7; 10 positions agree with TRBD1. V lost 8 bases and J lost 6; bases outside the gene matches: 4. Germline V gene lookup returns CDR1 SNHLY and CDR2 FYNNEI. The CDR3 extends over 12 amino acids. The CDR3 sequence is CASGTGDGEQYF. CDR3 DNA sequence: TGTGCCAGCGGGACAGGGGACGGCGAGCAGTACTTC.

The CDR3 region is CASSFQAIDGYTF. The CDR3 coding sequence is TGTGCCAGCAGCTTCCAGGCGATCGATGGCTACACCTTC. This rearrangement joins TRBV7-9 to TRBJ1-2, with no clear D. V was trimmed by 3 bases and J by 6 bases, leaving 11 bases between them. The germline gives CDR1 SEHNR, CDR2 FQNEAQ (reference sequence). The CDR3 covers 13 residues.

Concerning this clone: Other DNA sequences in the sample encode the same CDR3. This rearrangement joins TRBV5-1 to TRBJ1-1; maybe TRBD1 (5 bases). The CDR3 extends over 14 amino acids. CDR1 is SGHRS, CDR2 YFSETQ, per germline. Deletions cut 4 bases from V and 4 bases from J, with 14 bases between. The CDR3 DNA reads TGCGCCAGCAGCGTACGTGGGGGGGTCACTGAAGCTTTCTTT. This encodes CASSVRGGVTEAFF.

The chain combines TRBV19 with TRBJ1-2, with unresolved D. Trimming shortened V by 7 bases and J by 0 bases, and 15 bases separated the two germline ends. The CDR3 sequence is 15 residues long. CDR1 is LNHDA and CDR2 is SQIVND in the germline V gene (reference sequence). The CDR3 coding sequence is TGTGCCAGTACACCGGGCCCCATTGCTAACTATGGCTACACCTTC. Residues: CASTPGPIANYGYTF.

This chain joins TRBV7-9 and TRBJ2-1, with 12 positions matching TRBD2. The V segment lost 5 bases and the J segment 8 bases; nucleotides outside the gene matches: 7. Germline CDR1 SEHNR, CDR2 FQNEAQ (reference sequence). This CDR3 region has 15 residues. CDR3 residues: CASSQTSGSIYEQFF. CDR3 sequence (DNA): TGTGCCAGCAGCCAGACTAGCGGGAGCATTTATGAGCAGTTCTTC.

The count of this clone is one. CDR3 nucleotide sequence: TGTGCCAGCAGCTTGGCCTGGGAACACGGGGATCCCTACGAGCAGTACTTC. Its translation: CASSLAWEHGDPYEQYF. The chain carries TRBV5-4 and TRBJ2-7; D possibly corresponds to TRBD2 (5 bases). Germline CDR1 and CDR2: SGHNT and YYREEE (reference sequence). Trimming removed 0 bases from V and 2 bases from J, with 18 bases in between. This CDR3 contains 17 residues.

The gene calls are TRBV27 and TRBJ1-1; no firm D call. The germline V gene has CDR1 MNHEY and CDR2 SMNVEV (reference sequence). This CDR3 is 15 amino acids long. Trimming cost V 2 bases and J 1 base, with 11 bases left between them. The CDR3 sequence is CASSLISAANTEAFF. CDR3 DNA: TGTGCCAGCAGTTTAATCTCGGCAGCGAACACTGAAGCTTTCTTT.